These T cell receptor beta chains were read from a single sample in a study of CXCR3-negative and CXCR3-positive naive CD8 T cells. One entry per CDR3 protein, without DNA, is what TCRdb gives after re-calling the 5' RACE reads. This sample contains about 40,000 distinct CDR3 sequences. The specimen sequenced was memory CD8+ T cells from blood. Receptors were obtained from a human donor in good health. Some clones in this sample may be carry-over from other donors' samples. CDR3s include the opening cysteine and the closing phenylalanine or tryptophan. A row's size may be missing; if present it is once, few, many or a size class.

clone size: NA; J gene: TRBJ2-3; V gene: TRBV28; CDR3 protein: CASRSPSGFSTSGKLDTQYF
clone size: NA; J gene: TRBJ2-1; V gene: TRBV12-3/TRBV12-4; CDR3 protein: CASSLSASGYNEQFF
clone size: NA; J gene: TRBJ2-2; V gene: TRBV6-2/TRBV6-3; CDR3 protein: CASTGLTNTGELFF
clone size: NA; J gene: TRBJ2-7; V gene: TRBV6-6; CDR3 protein: CASSHGDRETYEQYF
clone size: NA; J gene: TRBJ2-5; V gene: TRBV10-3; CDR3 protein: CAISFGETQYF
clone size: NA; J gene: TRBJ2-3; V gene: TRBV7-3; CDR3 protein: CASSSSAGGLDTQYF
clone size: NA; J gene: TRBJ2-7; V gene: TRBV5-1; CDR3 protein: CASSLAWGDYEQYF
clone size: NA; J gene: TRBJ2-2; V gene: TRBV5-6; CDR3 protein: CASSPDRGLAGELFF
clone size: NA; J gene: TRBJ2-7; V gene: TRBV29-1; CDR3 protein: CSVEEAHTTYEQYF
clone size: NA; J gene: TRBJ1-5; V gene: TRBV7-9; CDR3 protein: CASSRGGGNQPQHF
clone size: NA; J gene: TRBJ1-1; V gene: TRBV6-5; CDR3 protein: CASSGAWQNTEAFF
clone size: NA; J gene: TRBJ1-1; V gene: TRBV7-9; CDR3 protein: CASSAPGPMNTEAFF
clone size: NA; J gene: TRBJ2-1; V gene: TRBV7-9; CDR3 protein: CASSSRTSGGFDNEQFF
clone size: NA; J gene: TRBJ2-3; V gene: TRBV29-1; CDR3 protein: CSAYNSSTDTQYF
clone size: NA; J gene: TRBJ2-7; V gene: TRBV7-4; CDR3 protein: CASSLDPQGDAQYF
clone size: NA; J gene: TRBJ2-7; V gene: TRBV6-6; CDR3 protein: CASSSLLGESYEQYF
clone size: NA; J gene: TRBJ1-2; V gene: TRBV4-1; CDR3 protein: CASSQNRGQLNYGYTF
clone size: NA; J gene: TRBJ2-5; V gene: TRBV4-2; CDR3 protein: CASSQDRPDGGETQYF
clone size: NA; J gene: TRBJ1-1; V gene: TRBV7-9; CDR3 protein: CASSLQQEAFF
clone size: NA; J gene: TRBJ2-7; V gene: TRBV28; CDR3 protein: CASSFSNLQGATEQYF
clone size: NA; J gene: TRBJ2-2; V gene: TRBV29-1; CDR3 protein: CSVYLGTGELFF
clone size: NA; J gene: TRBJ2-7; V gene: TRBV7-9; CDR3 protein: CASSQDYEQYF
clone size: NA; J gene: TRBJ2-5; V gene: TRBV28; CDR3 protein: CASSLGQGALETQYF
clone size: NA; J gene: TRBJ2-1; V gene: TRBV29-1; CDR3 protein: CSVGGDITYNEQFF
clone size: NA; J gene: TRBJ2-3; V gene: TRBV14; CDR3 protein: CASSHFQGDTQYF
clone size: NA; J gene: TRBJ2-7; V gene: TRBV7-9; CDR3 protein: CASASSGTSYEQYF
clone size: NA; J gene: TRBJ2-3; V gene: TRBV5-1; CDR3 protein: CASSLGDRTDTQYF
clone size: NA; J gene: TRBJ2-1; V gene: TRBV18; CDR3 protein: CASSPLGIDNEQFF
clone size: NA; J gene: TRBJ2-7; V gene: TRBV29-1; CDR3 protein: CSVAPTQLLGEQYF
clone size: NA; J gene: TRBJ2-3; V gene: TRBV6-5; CDR3 protein: CASSRGAGGPRFDTQYF
clone size: NA; J gene: TRBJ1-2; V gene: TRBV20-1; CDR3 protein: CSANLGTGGAYGYTF
clone size: NA; J gene: TRBJ2-7; V gene: TRBV5-1; CDR3 protein: CASSLWGRTSDEQYF
clone size: NA; J gene: TRBJ2-3; V gene: TRBV15; CDR3 protein: CATSSLTGGFDTQYF
clone size: NA; J gene: TRBJ2-5; V gene: TRBV20-1; CDR3 protein: CSASAGTSGGSLETQYF
clone size: medium-sized; J gene: TRBJ1-1; V gene: TRBV27; CDR3 protein: CASRETGSTEAFF
clone size: NA; J gene: TRBJ2-7; V gene: TRBV27; CDR3 protein: CASARGGNPYEQYF
clone size: NA; J gene: TRBJ2-1; V gene: TRBV7-2; CDR3 protein: CASSLMGSSYNEQFF
clone size: NA; J gene: TRBJ2-1; V gene: TRBV28; CDR3 protein: CASSLGAADEQFF
clone size: NA; J gene: TRBJ2-5; V gene: TRBV12-3/TRBV12-4; CDR3 protein: CASSPLGGGAETQYF
clone size: NA; J gene: TRBJ2-1; V gene: TRBV6-2/TRBV6-3; CDR3 protein: CASTDGGSYNEQFF
clone size: NA; J gene: TRBJ1-3; V gene: TRBV14; CDR3 protein: CASSQVIEQGSSGNTIYF
clone size: NA; J gene: TRBJ2-1; V gene: TRBV6-2/TRBV6-3; CDR3 protein: CASSYSVVQEYNEQLF
clone size: NA; J gene: TRBJ2-5; V gene: TRBV9; CDR3 protein: CASSPRQAETQYF
clone size: NA; J gene: TRBJ1-1; V gene: TRBV29-1; CDR3 protein: CSVFGTGGGTEAFF
clone size: NA; J gene: TRBJ1-2; V gene: TRBV29-1; CDR3 protein: CSVALAGVGYTF
clone size: NA; J gene: TRBJ2-7; V gene: TRBV7-8; CDR3 protein: CASSAVGGMYEQYF
clone size: NA; J gene: TRBJ2-2; V gene: TRBV19; CDR3 protein: CASSIYTGELFF
clone size: NA; J gene: TRBJ2-3; V gene: TRBV6-6; CDR3 protein: CASSSTLRTGGDTDTQYF
clone size: NA; J gene: TRBJ2-7; V gene: TRBV4-2; CDR3 protein: CASSHTSYEQYF
clone size: NA; J gene: TRBJ2-7; V gene: TRBV7-9; CDR3 protein: CASSPPGLGKGSYEQYF
clone size: NA; J gene: TRBJ1-1; V gene: TRBV15; CDR3 protein: CATSLQYTEAFF
clone size: NA; J gene: TRBJ1-4; V gene: TRBV7-6; CDR3 protein: CASSPLAEKLFF
clone size: NA; J gene: TRBJ2-1; V gene: TRBV24-1; CDR3 protein: CATGSQGNYNEQFF
clone size: NA; J gene: TRBJ2-7; V gene: TRBV29-1; CDR3 protein: CSVLGTRLFDEQYF
clone size: NA; J gene: TRBJ2-1; V gene: TRBV4-3; CDR3 protein: CASSATSVQSSYNEQFF
clone size: NA; J gene: TRBJ2-3; V gene: TRBV6-2/TRBV6-3; CDR3 protein: CASSYPPGQGTDTQYF
clone size: NA; J gene: TRBJ1-4; V gene: TRBV7-3; CDR3 protein: CASSFRSRGSTNEKLFF